This T cell receptor (beta chain) stems from a study of cytomegalovirus exposure and HLA in healthy donors. PCR used 60 Vbeta primers and 13 Jbeta primers. Profiling relied on immunoSEQ multiplex PCR, and the TCRdb table lists in-frame clones only, not all of them. The sample records 200,000 to 250,000 clones, 65% to 85% being singletons. Points from the study as a whole: Later analysis suggested most CMV-associated TCR beta chains were HLA-restricted. V- and J-gene trimming in TCR beta was tied to a missense DCLRE1C variant by an analysis performed later.

This clone was counted once. What it binds is not known. Material for sequencing was PBMCs. The receptor was isolated from a boy aged 2 to 10 in good health and CMV-seronegative.

Written as DNA, the CDR3 is TGTGCCAGCAGCCGCGGAGGGCCAATTGAGCAGTTCTTC. Its protein is CASSRGGPIEQFF. This rearrangement joins TRBV7-9 to TRBJ2-1; maybe TRBD2 (6 bases). This CDR3 spans 13 amino acids. With 5 bases removed from V and 9 bases from J, the gap between germline ends came to 14 bases. In germline, CDR1 is SEHNR, CDR2 FQNEAQ (reference sequence).